The next 26 T cell receptor beta chains were all read from a single sample in a study of response to subunit inactivated influenza vaccine. TCRdb passed the RT-PCR reads through MiXCR, listing each CDR3 protein once. The sample holds about 570,000 distinct CDR3 sequences, around 10% seen once. A further study also used this sample, focusing on T cells expressing NK-cell markers. That report notes: In generating TCR beta cDNA, 5'RACE template switching with UMIs was used.

This specimen was PBMCs from blood, taken on the day of vaccination. All receptors come from a middle-aged man who received an inactivated influenza vaccine.

The chain joins TRBV15 to TRBJ2-1; TRBD2 agrees at 7 bases. In germline, CDR1 is LNHNV, CDR2 YYDKDF (reference sequence). The CDR3 is made up of 15 amino acids. V gave up 1 base and J gave up 6 bases; unmatched junction bases: 6. The DNA for the CDR3 is TGTGCCACCAGCAGAGTTGCGGGAGTTACCAATGAGCAGTTCTTC. The encoded protein is CATSRVAGVTNEQFF.

This clonotype was picked up a small number of times. J is TRBJ1-6 and V is TRBV4-3; D call uncertain. The CDR3 runs 15 residues. V lost 0 bases and J 7 bases, leaving 10 bases between the germline ends. The germline gives CDR1 LGHNA, CDR2 YSLEER. CDR3 in amino acids: CASSQDPRLNSPLHF. The CDR3 DNA sequence: TGCGCCAGCAGCCAAGATCCACGGTTAAATTCACCCCTCCACTTT.

The chain recombines TRBV5-8 with TRBJ2-3, with 8 bases matching TRBD2. The germline gives CDR1 SGHTS, CDR2 YDEGEE. The CDR3 loop spans 18 amino acids. V lost 0 bases and J lost 3; bases outside the gene matches: 12. The CDR3: CASSLVPPGGASTDTQYF. CDR3 sequence (DNA): TGTGCCAGCAGCTTGGTTCCGCCCGGGGGGGCCTCGACAGATACGCAGTATTTT. Variable domain in full (rest from reference TRBV5-8 and TRBJ2-3): EAGVTQSPTHLIKTRGQQATLRCSPISGHTSVYWYQQALGLGLQFLLWYDEGEERNRGNFPPRFSGRQFPNYSSELNVNALELEDSALYLCASSLVPPGGASTDTQYFGPGTRLTVL.

The chain combines TRBV6-2 or TRBV6-3 with TRBJ2-3, with 12 bases aligning to TRBD2. In germline, CDR1 is MNHEY, CDR2 SVGEGT. This CDR3 has 14 residues. After removal of 10 bases from V and 5 bases from J, the junction contained 7 bases not matched to a gene. The CDR3 DNA is TGTGCCACCCGACTAGCGGGGGTCCGAGATACGCAGTATTTT. This codes for CATRLAGVRDTQYF.

The chain is built from TRBV28 and TRBJ2-2, with a tentative D call TRBD2 (6 bases). The CDR3 contains 19 residues. Looked up from germline, CDR1 is MDHEN and CDR2 is SYDVKM. V lost 10 bases and J 3 bases, leaving 30 bases between the germline ends. DNA for the CDR3: TGTGCCACAGCTGGCGGGGTCACGTGGAAGGGTCGCGACACCGGGGAGCTGTTTTTT. It specifies CATAGGVTWKGRDTGELFF.

In its sample, this clonotype was seen many times. V usage is TRBV29-1 and J usage is TRBJ2-1; D is uncertain. The V gene lost 4 bases and the J gene lost 4 bases, with 5 bases spanning the gap. The germline V gene encodes CDR1 SQVTM and CDR2 ANQGSEA. The CDR3 is 11 residues long. This CDR3 reads CSVGRYNEQFF. CDR3 nucleotides: TGCAGCGTTGGAAGGTACAATGAGCAGTTCTTC.

In this sample, this clonotype turned up many times. This chain uses TRBV27 with TRBJ2-1; either TRBD1 or TRBD2 may supply D (5 bases each). Trimming stripped 5 bases from V and 5 bases from J, with 16 bases between. There are 15 residues in the CDR3. Looked up from germline, CDR1 is MNHEY and CDR2 is SMNVEV (reference sequence). The CDR3 here is CASSPLSGLNNEQFF. In DNA, the CDR3 is TGTGCCAGCAGTCCCCTTTCGGGGCTTAACAATGAGCAGTTCTTC.

This clonotype was seen only a few times. This chain joins TRBV5-1 and TRBJ1-2, with TRBD1 matching 7 bases. From germline, CDR1 is SGHRS and CDR2 YFSETQ. The CDR3 runs 15 residues. The J segment lost 5 bases and the V segment lost 0 bases, leaving 7 bases of the junction unmatched. CDR3 region: CASSLAYGTDYGYTF. CDR3 in DNA: TGCGCCAGCAGCTTGGCCTACGGGACAGATTATGGCTACACCTTC.

The J gene is TRBJ2-3, the V gene TRBV11-2, with a tentative D call TRBD2 (5 bases). The CDR3 covers 16 residues. CDR1 and CDR2 (germline): SGHAT, FQNNGV. Trimming pared 1 base from V and 0 bases from J, leaving 11 bases between. CDR3 in amino acids: CASSLVARSSTDTQYF. The CDR3 DNA reads TGTGCCAGCAGCTTAGTAGCGAGGTCTAGCACAGATACGCAGTATTTT.

The V gene is TRBV12-3 or TRBV12-4, the J gene TRBJ2-3; 12 bases fit TRBD2. V lost 4 bases and J lost 4; bases outside the gene matches: 6. The CDR3 consists of 16 residues. The CDR3 DNA is TGTGCCAGCAGTTCCCCCCCTAGCGGGGGGGCAGATACGCAGTATTTT. This sequence encodes CASSSPPSGGADTQYF.

CDR3 bases: TGCAGTGCTAGGGGAATTAACGCTGAAGCTTTCTTT. Its protein is CSARGINAEAFF. This sequence joins TRBV20-1 and TRBJ1-1; D is ambiguous. Trimming cost V 3 bases and J 6 bases, with 11 bases left between them. The CDR3 spans 12 residues. Germline CDR1 and CDR2: DFQATT and SNEGSKA (reference sequence).

The sample holds many counts of this clonotype. V gene TRBV12-3 or TRBV12-4 combines with J gene TRBJ2-7, with 9 bases matching TRBD1. This CDR3 is 16 amino acids long. V was pared by 5 bases and J by 4 bases, with 12 bases of the junction left unmatched. The CDR3 nucleotides read TGTGCCAGCAGTCTAGAAGGGACAGGGACTTCTTACGAGCAGTACTTC. It specifies CASSLEGTGTSYEQYF.

In this sample, this clonotype turned up a few times. The CDR3 DNA follows: TGCGCCAGCAGTGACATAGGAATAGATACGCAGTATTTT. It encodes CASSDIGIDTQYF. The chain is built from TRBV10-1 and TRBJ2-3; D remains unclear. The germline V and J ends were trimmed by 3 bases and 5 bases, with 9 bases remaining between them. CDR3 length equals 13 residues. CDR1 and CDR2 from the germline V gene are WNHNN and SYGVQD (reference sequence).

The chain couples TRBV6-1 to TRBJ1-1; D gene unclear. Trimming removed 2 bases at V and 6 bases at J, with 10 bases between. The CDR3 length is 13 residues. Germline CDR1 MNHNS, CDR2 SASEGT. CDR3 in amino acids: CASSERVPPEAFF. Written as DNA, the CDR3 is TGTGCCAGCAGTGAAAGGGTTCCCCCTGAAGCTTTCTTT.

This clonotype was recorded a few times. The V and J genes are TRBV12-3 or TRBV12-4 and TRBJ2-2, with 7 bases fitting TRBD2. V lost 6 bases, J lost 3 bases, and 13 bases stayed unmatched. CDR3 length equals 17 residues. CDR3 sequence reads: CASRKRGGASDTGELFF. In DNA, the CDR3 is TGTGCCAGCAGGAAGCGGGGAGGGGCCTCGGACACCGGGGAGCTGTTTTTT.

This clonotype showed up many times. This rearrangement joins TRBV29-1 to TRBJ2-7; TRBD1 matches at 7 bases. With 6 bases clipped from V and 4 bases from J, the junction kept 12 bases outside the gene matches. This CDR3 has 14 amino acids. The V gene's germline CDR1 is SQVTM and CDR2 ANQGSEA. The DNA for the CDR3 is TGCAGCGTCATACCGTGGGACAGCCAATACGAGCAGTACTTC. Protein sequence: CSVIPWDSQYEQYF.

The chain recombines TRBV11-1 with TRBJ2-3; TRBD2 aligns across 11 bases. CDR3 length equals 19 residues. CDR1 and CDR2 from the germline V gene are SGHAT and FQDESV (reference sequence). J was trimmed by 5 bases and V by 2 bases; bases with no gene match: 15. CDR3 region: CASSLFGRFGTSGIDTQYF. The CDR3 region has the DNA TGTGCCAGCAGCTTATTTGGGAGATTCGGGACTAGCGGAATAGATACGCAGTATTTT.

This clonotype has more than one count but fewer than ten. V gene TRBV6-5 combines with J gene TRBJ2-7; 7 nucleotides align to TRBD1. V gave up 3 bases and J gave up 4 bases; unmatched junction bases: 6. In germline, CDR1 is MNHEY, CDR2 SVGAGI. The CDR3 consists of 14 residues. The CDR3 protein is CASSYMTGSYEQYF. DNA for the CDR3: TGTGCCAGCAGTTATATGACAGGGTCATACGAGCAGTACTTC.

The chain employs TRBV12-3 or TRBV12-4 and TRBJ2-6; D unclear. The germline V and J ends were trimmed by 7 bases and 0 bases, with 25 bases remaining between them. The length of the CDR3 is 20 residues. CDR3 protein: CASTSNYEGQRHSGANVLTF. In DNA form, the CDR3 reads TGTGCCAGCACTTCAAACTACGAAGGGCAGAGACACTCTGGGGCCAACGTCCTGACTTTC.

The chain links TRBV4-1 to TRBJ2-3, with 7 positions matching TRBD2. The ends lost 1 base at V and 0 bases at J; junction bases unmatched: 4. Germline values: CDR1 MGHRA, CDR2 YSYEKL. The CDR3 length is 16 residues. CDR3 loop: CASSQGLAVSTDTQYF. As DNA, the CDR3 is TGCGCCAGCAGCCAAGGACTAGCAGTAAGCACAGATACGCAGTATTTT.

This clonotype was detected ten times or more. The rearrangement links TRBV6-5 to TRBJ1-6, with D unresolved. CDR1 MNHEY and CDR2 SVGAGI come from the germline V gene. CDR3 size: 12 residues. Trimming took 6 bases from V and 7 from J, leaving 7 bases between them. CDR3 nucleotide sequence: TGTGCCAGCAGGATGATCAATTCACCCCTCCACTTT. Translation: CASRMINSPLHF.

This chain joins TRBV4-3 and TRBJ1-3; 7 nucleotides line up with TRBD1. Germline V gene sequence: CDR1 LGHNA, CDR2 YSLEER. Losses at the gene ends were 0 bases for V and 4 bases for J; bases not matched to a gene: 9. This CDR3 contains 17 residues. The CDR3 spells CASSQDPEGARGNTIYF. The CDR3 nucleotides are TGCGCCAGCAGCCAAGATCCGGAGGGGGCGCGAGGAAACACCATATATTTT.

This clonotype has more than one count but fewer than ten. The chain uses TRBV20-1 and TRBJ2-7; D is possibly TRBD1 (6 bases). This CDR3 region has 15 residues. Per the germline V gene, CDR1 is DFQATT and CDR2 is SNEGSKA (reference sequence). V was cut by 2 bases and J by 3 bases, with 17 bases left in between. The CDR3 DNA follows: TGCAGTGCTAGATATGAGGGGGTAGACGTCTACGAGCAGTACTTC. This sequence encodes CSARYEGVDVYEQYF.

This chain connects TRBV4-3 to TRBJ2-1, with a weak D call TRBD2 (6 bases). Germline lookup yields CDR1 LGHNA and CDR2 YSLEER. CDR3 length: 19 residues. V dropped 0 bases and J dropped 6 bases, with 24 bases sitting between them. The CDR3 DNA follows: TGCGCCAGCAGCCAAGATCCCGGGAGTGGCTTTTTGAGGGCCAATGAGCAGTTCTTC. It is translated as CASSQDPGSGFLRANEQFF.

This clonotype was seen a few times. The rearrangement joins TRBV29-1 to TRBJ1-3; D gene uncertain. The CDR3 length is 15 residues. Germline loops: CDR1 SQVTM, CDR2 ANQGSEA. V lost 7 bases and J lost 0, with 16 bases in between. This chain's CDR3 is CSAGGLASSGNTIYF. The CDR3 DNA is TGCAGCGCCGGCGGTTTGGCCTCCTCTGGAAACACCATATATTTT.

This clonotype was seen only a few times. V is TRBV4-2 and J is TRBJ2-1; maybe TRBD1 (5 bases). This CDR3 contains 17 residues. Trimming cost V 0 bases and J 9 bases, with 21 bases left between them. In germline, CDR1 is LGHNA, CDR2 YNFKEQ. The CDR3 bases are TGTGCCAGCAGCCAAGAAGGTCGGCAGGGTGAAAGCACTGAGCAGTTCTTC. Translating gives CASSQEGRQGESTEQFF.